A single sample gave rise to the 19 T cell receptor beta chains below, sequenced in a study of CD8+CD57+ T cells in acquired aplastic anemia. TCR beta VDJ and CDR3 profiles were obtained from a genomic DNA template. MiXCR, run by TCRdb on the reads, gives a single entry per CDR3 protein. The sample contains some 180,000 distinct CDR3 sequences, around half of which appear only once. Material: sorted CD4+, CD8+, or CD8+CD57+ T cells (not recorded which) from PBMCs. Receptor source: a human donor in good health.

V usage is TRBV7-9 and J usage is TRBJ2-2, with a weak D call TRBD2 (6 bases). This CDR3 spans 14 amino acids. The V and J ends lost 1 base and 6 bases respectively, with 9 bases between them. Germline V CDR1 and CDR2: SEHNR, FQNEAQ (reference sequence). The CDR3 reads CASSLGSGAGELFF. The CDR3 nucleotides read TGTGCCAGCAGCTTAGGTTCGGGGGCCGGGGAGCTGTTTTTT.

This clonotype was seen a few times. The V gene is TRBV2, the J gene TRBJ2-3; no reliable D call. Between the trimmed V and J ends, which lost 7 bases and 2 bases, there was a span of 13 bases. The CDR3 length is 14 residues. CDR1 and CDR2 (germline): SNHLY, FYNNEI. The CDR3 bases are TGTGCCAGCAACATGCTCGTAACCACAGATACGCAGTATTTT. Protein product: CASNMLVTTDTQYF. The entire variable domain, with the rest obtained from reference TRBV2 and TRBJ2-3, is as follows: EPEVTQTPSHQVTQMGQEVILRCVPISNHLYFYWYRQILGQKVEFLVSFYNNEISEKSEIFDDQFSVERPDGSNFTLKIRSTKLEDSAMYFCASNMLVTTDTQYFGPGTRLTVL.

Only a few counts were recorded for this clonotype. The genes are TRBV2 and TRBJ1-2; maybe TRBD1 (5 bases). Germline loops: CDR1 SNHLY, CDR2 FYNNEI. This CDR3 spans 14 amino acids. V was trimmed by 6 bases and J by 4 bases, leaving 15 bases between them. CDR3 protein: CASRIQQASYGYTF. The CDR3 coding sequence is TGTGCCAGCAGAATCCAACAGGCGTCCTATGGCTACACCTTC. The full variable domain, rest sourced from reference TRBV2 and TRBJ1-2, is EPEVTQTPSHQVTQMGQEVILRCVPISNHLYFYWYRQILGQKVEFLVSFYNNEISEKSEIFDDQFSVERPDGSNFTLKIRSTKLEDSAMYFCASRIQQASYGYTFGSGTRLTVV.

The chain has TRBV25-1 and TRBJ1-1; D might be TRBD1 (6 bases). The length of the CDR3 is 14 residues. V dropped 5 bases and J dropped 4 bases, with 14 bases sitting between them. Germline assignment: CDR1 MGHDK and CDR2 SYGVNS. The CDR3 sequence: CASSSATGPTEAFF. For the CDR3, the DNA is TGTGCCAGCAGTTCCGCTACAGGGCCCACTGAAGCTTTCTTT.

Comment on this clonotype: This may come from a read error, since a much larger clone is one base off. The J gene is TRBJ2-5, the V gene TRBV6-5; weak D call: TRBD1 (6 bases). CDR1 MNHEY and CDR2 SVGAGI come from the germline V gene. The CDR3 extends over 16 amino acids. The chain's CDR3 is CASSYSGRGTQGTQYF. The CDR3 bases are TGTGCCAGCAGTTACTCGGGCAGGGGTACCCAAGGGACCCAGTACTTC.

The chain combines TRBV24-1 with TRBJ1-2; no reliable D call. V lost 3 bases to trimming and J lost 6 bases, with 10 bases between them. CDR3 size: 13 residues. Looked up from germline, CDR1 is KGHDR and CDR2 is SFDVKD. The CDR3 DNA reads TGTGCCACCAGTGATGGGCGGCGGGATGGCTACACCTTC. Translated, it gives CATSDGRRDGYTF.

This chain links TRBV25-1 with TRBJ2-7; maybe TRBD1 (7 bases). The CDR3 totals 18 residues. Germline V lookup: CDR1 MGHDK, CDR2 SYGVNS. Deletions cut 0 bases from V and 4 bases from J, with 22 bases between. The CDR3 here is CASSEYQGGTIIGYEQYF. As DNA, the CDR3 is TGTGCCAGCAGTGAATATCAGGGGGGCACCATCATAGGTTACGAGCAGTACTTC.

The CDR3 spells CASSVPLGFEQFF. CDR3 nucleotide sequence: TGTGCCAGCAGTGTCCCGCTCGGGTTTGAGCAGTTCTTC. This sequence joins TRBV6-1 and TRBJ2-1; unclear D gene. The germline V gene encodes CDR1 MNHNS and CDR2 SASEGT. Trimming removed 4 bases from V and 9 bases from J, with 13 bases in between. The CDR3 spans 13 residues.

Ten or more counts support this clonotype. CDR3 residues: CATSDRGGVSHEQFF. The CDR3 DNA sequence: TGTGCCACCAGTGATCGCGGCGGGGTAAGCCATGAGCAGTTCTTC. The chain combines TRBV24-1 with TRBJ2-1; perhaps TRBD2 as D (6 bases). Trimming stripped 3 bases from V and 8 bases from J, with 16 bases between. This CDR3 is 15 amino acids long. From germline, CDR1 is KGHDR and CDR2 SFDVKD.

This clonotype came up many times. The chain combines TRBV5-1 with TRBJ2-1; D possibly corresponds to TRBD2 (5 bases). Germline loops: CDR1 SGHRS, CDR2 YFSETQ. The CDR3 spans 15 residues. V shed 2 bases and J shed 0 bases, with 9 bases lying between them. Here the CDR3 reads CASSLAESSYNEQFF. DNA of the CDR3: TGCGCCAGCAGCTTAGCGGAAAGCTCCTACAATGAGCAGTTCTTC.

This chain connects TRBV20-1 to TRBJ2-1; no clear D. This CDR3 is 11 amino acids long. Germline V gene sequence: CDR1 DFQATT, CDR2 SNEGSKA (reference sequence). V shed 3 bases and J shed 12 bases, with 12 bases lying between them. The CDR3 DNA sequence: TGCAGTGCTAGCGACGGGCGGAGGCAGTTCTTC. Encoded protein: CSASDGRRQFF.

The V call is TRBV9, the J call TRBJ2-7, with D possibly being TRBD1 (6 bases). CDR1 is SGDLS, CDR2 YYNGEE, per germline. The V gene lost 7 bases and the J gene lost 3 bases, with 11 bases spanning the gap. CDR3 length equals 12 residues. The CDR3 region has the DNA TGTGCCAGCGGGGGCAGGAACTACGAGCAGTACTTC. Protein: CASGGRNYEQYF.

This chain joins TRBV24-1 and TRBJ2-2, with TRBD1 as a possible D gene (6 bases). The germline V and J ends were trimmed by 4 bases and 6 bases, with 11 bases remaining between them. This CDR3 region has 14 residues. CDR1 is KGHDR, CDR2 SFDVKD, per germline. The CDR3 is CATSDHKGAGELFF. The CDR3 nucleotides read TGTGCCACCAGTGACCATAAGGGGGCCGGGGAGCTGTTTTTT.

This clonotype was recorded a few times. This rearrangement joins TRBV4-2 to TRBJ2-7; D is perhaps TRBD2 (5 bases). The CDR3 is 14 amino acids. CDR1 and CDR2 from the germline V gene are LGHNA and YNFKEQ. V lost 4 bases and J lost 7, with 17 bases in between. The CDR3 protein is CASSPAEGKEEQYF. The CDR3 DNA follows: TGTGCCAGCAGCCCGGCCGAGGGTAAGGAGGAGCAGTACTTC.

This clonotype was seen only a few times. V gene TRBV20-1 combines with J gene TRBJ1-6, with unresolved D. The germline V gene encodes CDR1 DFQATT and CDR2 SNEGSKA (reference sequence). V was cut by 3 bases and J by 0 bases, with 9 bases left in between. This CDR3 spans 15 amino acids. This CDR3 is CSARLTSSYNSPLHF. The CDR3 DNA sequence: TGCAGTGCTAGGCTGACTTCCTCCTATAATTCACCCCTCCACTTT.

This clonotype was detected many times. This chain joins TRBV7-9 and TRBJ2-7; D gene unclear. V was shortened by 1 base and J by 0 bases, with 10 bases between the two germline ends. Germline V gives CDR1 SEHNR, CDR2 FQNEAQ (reference sequence). The CDR3 length is 15 residues. In nucleotides, the CDR3 is TGTGCCAGCAGCTTAGATCCTTCTAGCTCCTACGAGCAGTACTTC. Amino acids: CASSLDPSSSYEQYF.

V is TRBV2 and J is TRBJ2-1; D not resolved. Trimming pared 4 bases from V and 7 bases from J, leaving 8 bases between. The CDR3 sequence is 12 residues long. Germline values: CDR1 SNHLY, CDR2 FYNNEI. CDR3 region: CASSGLMNEQFF. CDR3 sequence (DNA): TGTGCCAGCAGTGGGCTAATGAATGAGCAGTTCTTC.

This clonotype appeared once. The J gene is TRBJ1-1, the V gene TRBV2; D is undetermined. The length of the CDR3 is 17 residues. Deletions cut 3 bases from V and 3 bases from J, with 20 bases between. Germline values: CDR1 SNHLY, CDR2 FYNNEI. The CDR3 spells CASSDIQGLEWDTEAFF. As DNA, the CDR3 is TGTGCCAGCAGTGACATCCAAGGATTGGAGTGGGACACTGAAGCTTTCTTT.

The chain combines TRBV12-3 or TRBV12-4 with TRBJ1-2; D not resolved. The CDR3 has 13 amino acids. The V end was cut by 9 bases, the J end by 2 bases, with 13 bases between. In DNA, the CDR3 is TGTGCCAGTACGCGCCGGCAAAACTATGGCTACACCTTC. Translation: CASTRRQNYGYTF.